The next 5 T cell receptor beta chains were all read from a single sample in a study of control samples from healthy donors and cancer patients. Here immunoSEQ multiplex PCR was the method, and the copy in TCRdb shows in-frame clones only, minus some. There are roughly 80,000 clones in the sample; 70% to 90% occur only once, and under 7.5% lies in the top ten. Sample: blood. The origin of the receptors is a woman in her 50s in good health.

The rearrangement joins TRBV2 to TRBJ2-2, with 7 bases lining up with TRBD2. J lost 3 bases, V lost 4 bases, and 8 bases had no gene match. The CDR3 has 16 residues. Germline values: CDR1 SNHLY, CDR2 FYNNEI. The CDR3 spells CASSVSRGGHTGELFF. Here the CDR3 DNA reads TGTGCCAGCAGTGTATCGCGCGGGGGTCACACCGGGGAGCTGTTTTTT.

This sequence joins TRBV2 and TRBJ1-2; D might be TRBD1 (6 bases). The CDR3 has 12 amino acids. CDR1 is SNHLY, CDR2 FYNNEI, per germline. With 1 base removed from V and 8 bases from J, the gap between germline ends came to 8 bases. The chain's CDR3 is CASSEVGGGYTF. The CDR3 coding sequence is TGTGCCAGCAGTGAAGTCGGGGGCGGCTACACCTTC.

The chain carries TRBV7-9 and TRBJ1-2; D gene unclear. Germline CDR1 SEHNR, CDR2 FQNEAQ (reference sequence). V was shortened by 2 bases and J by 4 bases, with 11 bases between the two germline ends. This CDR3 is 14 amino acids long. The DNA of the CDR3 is TGTGCCAGCAGCTTATCCTTTGAATCCTATGGCTACACCTTC. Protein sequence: CASSLSFESYGYTF.

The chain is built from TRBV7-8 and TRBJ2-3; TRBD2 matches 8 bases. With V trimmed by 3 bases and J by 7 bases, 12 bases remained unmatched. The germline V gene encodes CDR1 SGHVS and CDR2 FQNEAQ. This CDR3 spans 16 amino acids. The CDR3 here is CASSLGGSGGVYTQYF. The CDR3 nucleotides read TGTGCCAGCAGCTTGGGCGGGAGCGGGGGCGTCTATACGCAGTATTTT.

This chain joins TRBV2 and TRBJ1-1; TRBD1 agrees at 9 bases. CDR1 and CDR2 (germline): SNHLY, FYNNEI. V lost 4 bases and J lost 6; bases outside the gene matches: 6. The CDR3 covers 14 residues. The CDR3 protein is CASSVRGQGSEAFF. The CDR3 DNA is TGTGCCAGCAGTGTGCGGGGACAGGGTTCTGAAGCTTTCTTT.